This entry features one TCR beta chain sequence. Its antigen is unidentified. The CDR3 runs to 18 residues. The germline V gene encodes CDR1 SEHNR and CDR2 FQNEAQ (reference sequence). The V end lost 5 bases, the J end lost 4 bases, and 26 bases lay between the germline ends. RNA amounts of about 0.5 to 1 ug underwent reverse transcription with random hexamers. immunoSEQ multiplex PCR amplified TCR beta CDR3 across 54 Vbeta, 13 Jbeta. From the immunoSEQ multiplex PCR reads, TCRdb called clonotypes with MiXCR, one entry per CDR3 protein. This table has around 130,000 distinct CDR3 sequences, approximately 79% appearing once. These data come from a study of CD8 T cells in Susac syndrome. Sequencing of TCR beta was carried out in blood CD8+ and CD4+ T cells. The CD8+ and CD4+ T cells were isolated magnetically using a negative isolation approach, whereas the TEMRA cells were enriched by FACS. Study-level findings and limits: The study conceded that relatively few individuals underwent its TCR sequencing and HLA analysis.

This TCR was recovered from a human donor with multiple sclerosis. What was sequenced was CD8+ T cells from PBMCs. The chain is built from TRBV7-9 and TRBJ2-5, with D unresolved. The CDR3 DNA sequence: TGTGCCAGCAGCGCCCGTACGGTGGCGACTGAACGCGGAGAGACCCAGTACTTC. Its translation is CASSARTVATERGETQYF.